Described below is a single TCR beta chain sequence and its context. The antigen is undetermined. This sample was included in a study of naive and memory T cell subsets. Overall study findings and caveats: Naive repertoires, especially CD8, held a few larger clonotypes, possibly memory cells re-expressing CD45RA.

V was trimmed by 0 bases and J by 2 bases, leaving 10 bases between them. This CDR3 has 16 amino acids. Per the germline V gene, CDR1 is ENHRY and CDR2 is SYGVKD. An equimolar mix of two oligonucleotides served as the beta constant-region primer for TRBC1 and TRBC2. Four rounds of PCR amplified the ligated cDNA using nested alpha and beta constant-region primers plus SP2. TCRdb ran MiXCR on the UMI-ligation and nested PCR reads and lists one entry per CDR3 protein. The repertoire has fewer than 150,000 distinct CDR3 sequences, roughly a fifth of them found once; the top ten carry around 0.63%. This TCR came from a human donor in good health. Sequencing was performed on naive CD8+ T cells from blood. This rearrangement joins TRBV10-3 to TRBJ2-2; D gene unclear. The CDR3 is CAISESSWENTGELFF. The DNA of the CDR3 is TGTGCCATCAGTGAGTCGAGCTGGGAAAACACCGGGGAGCTGTTTTTT.